This T cell receptor beta chain was observed in a study of Graves' ophthalmopathy and Graves' hyperthyroidism. Across the whole study: Calling hyperthyroidism stable required that no ophthalmopathy show up within 18 months of follow-up.

As the template, RNA transcripts were used to amplify TCR beta CDR3 regions. First-round RT-PCR used HTBI primers; second-round multiplex PCR followed. Each CDR3 protein gets one entry after TCRdb re-called the multiplex PCR reads with MiXCR. The sample holds about 1.1 million distinct CDR3 sequences, about 40% seen once. To note about this clonotype: As yet, its antigen is unknown.

The CDR3 covers 15 residues. J was trimmed by 4 bases and V by 4 bases; bases with no gene match: 5. Germline V gives CDR1 SGDLS, CDR2 YYNGEE. General observations from the study: With around 65% sensitivity and over 72% specificity, the model predicted ophthalmopathy progression. In blood appeared most of the expanded thyroid clonotypes whose frequency exceeded 0.001. A 13-signature model separated ophthalmopathy from stable hyperthyroidism, reaching roughly 85% sensitivity and around 79% specificity cross-validated.

The chain carries TRBV9 and TRBJ2-2, with 9 bases identical to TRBD1. Sequencing input: peripheral blood or thyroid tissue (not recorded which). The source is an adult man with Graves' hyperthyroidism. Written as DNA, the CDR3 is TGTGCCAGCAGCTTCGAGGGACAGGGCACCGGGGAGCTGTTTTTT. Translated, it gives CASSFEGQGTGELFF.